The T cell receptor beta chain described here comes from a study of CD8 T cells in Susac syndrome (dated by TCRdb to 2018 to 2020). Notes on the research overall: Among the Susac syndrome patients who were sequenced, clinically active disease was present in over 5 and clinical remission was observed in under ten. At blood withdrawal, Susac syndrome patients were therapy-naive, treated with corticosteroids (with IVIg additionally given to some), or treated with IVIg alone. Whether CD8+ T cell activation and differentiation in Susac syndrome was antigen driven was tested using repertoire sequencing.

With respect to this clonotype: What this receptor recognizes is not known. Base qualities are not provided; no much larger clone lies one nucleotide away.

Counted from cysteine to phenylalanine, this CDR3 has 13 amino acids. Only the CDR3 DNA stays, 39 bases, in frame from base 1. CDR1 SQVTM and CDR2 ANQGSEA were looked up in the germline V gene. Trimming at the junction amounts to 7 bases on V and 9 bases on J, and the germline ends lie 19 bases apart. Peripheral blood CD8+ and CD4+ T cells from healthy donors, Susac syndrome patients and multiple sclerosis patients were profiled by high-throughput TCR beta sequencing. The Susac syndrome patients fulfilled recently defined diagnostic criteria for definite or probable disease. Bulk CD8+ and CD4+ T cells were purified by magnetic negative isolation, whereas CD8+ TEMRA cells were enriched by FACS. Blood was collected in EDTA tubes and processed within 24 hours, with PBMCs isolated through density gradient centrifugation. PBMCs intended for TCR sequencing were cryopreserved in liquid nitrogen and were subsequently thawed in a 37 degrees C water bath. Purity of sorted or isolated CD4+, CD8+ and CD8+ TEMRA cells was at least 90%.

RNA was extracted using the RNeasy kit, and about 0.45 to 1 ug of the RNA was reverse transcribed with random hexamers. TCR beta CDR3 regions were amplified with the immunoSEQ multiplex PCR assay covering 54 Vbeta and 13 Jbeta segments. Bias from PCR amplification was corrected by using a synthetic template baseline for primer optimization and for computational correction. For the original study's pipeline: Reads were assigned to V, D and J genes according to IMGT and analyzed in immunoSEQ Analyzer, with only productive sequences retained. Clonality was computed as one minus Shannon entropy normalized by log2 of the number of productive unique sequences. Public and private clones were assessed among the 100 most prevalent clones of each patient and control. Clones were defined as Susac-specific if absent from the healthy and MS cohorts, from over a thousand published viral clones and from other ImmuneACCESS disease sequences. Using fastp trimming at Q25 and MiXCR clonotype assembly, TCRdb reanalyzed the public sequencing data and kept in-frame beta chains. When rows share a CDR3 protein, they turn into one entry using the most common DNA and genes. It is TCRdb's table, rather than the study itself, that gives the V and J calls and clone size. A total of 150,000 to 190,000 distinct CDR3 sequences appear in this sample, about 95% of them only once. The ten largest clones take up 0.15% to 0.2% of the sample.

Findings and caveats that apply to the study as a whole: In the CD4+ T cell repertoire of Susac syndrome patients, clonal expansion was not detected. The TCR sequencing and HLA analysis was acknowledged to have included a relatively small number of individuals.

The TCR comes from a human donor with Susac syndrome. Recombination connected TRBV29-1 to TRBJ2-4, with a tentative D gene TRBD2 over 6 matching bases. The sample consisted of CD4+ T cells from PBMCs. The CDR3 protein sequence reads: CSACGVSGSIQYF. The bases are TGCAGCGCCTGCGGGGTCTCCGGGAGCATTCAGTACTTC.